The 10 T cell receptor beta chains below were found in one sample sequenced in a study of Tregs in tolerant kidney transplant recipients. Libraries were prepared by immunoSEQ multiplex PCR; TCRdb keeps only in-frame clonotypes and omits some of them. The sample shows tens of thousands of clones, approximately 93% of them seen only once. The specimen comprised CD4+ T cells from blood, sampled before the transplant. These receptors all stem from a human donor who received a combined kidney and bone marrow transplant.

The chain couples TRBV7-8 to TRBJ2-3; 14 bases match TRBD2. Germline trimming cut 6 bases from V and 6 bases from J; bases unmatched to any gene: 5. CDR1 is SGHVS and CDR2 is FQNEAQ in the germline V gene. The length of the CDR3 is 15 residues. CDR3 in DNA: TGTGCCAGCAGTCCGACTAGCGGGAGGGGGGATACGCAGTATTTT. This sequence encodes CASSPTSGRGDTQYF.

CDR3 DNA: TGTGCCAGCAGCCGGACTAGCGGGGGCTCCTACGAGCAGTACTTC. Translating gives CASSRTSGGSYEQYF. The chain carries TRBV5-4 and TRBJ2-7; TRBD2 agrees at 13 bases. The length of the CDR3 is 15 residues. Germline trimming cut 4 bases from V and 0 bases from J; bases unmatched to any gene: 1. Per the germline V gene, CDR1 is SGHNT and CDR2 is YYREEE (reference sequence).

CDR3 in amino acids: CASSSGLAGGPSPYNEQFF. CDR3 sequence (DNA): TGTGCCAGCAGCTCGGGACTAGCGGGAGGGCCTTCTCCCTACAATGAGCAGTTCTTC. The chain links TRBV7-9 to TRBJ2-1, with 16 nucleotides matching TRBD2. Germline CDR1 reads SEHNR; CDR2 reads FQNEAQ (reference sequence). The length of the CDR3 is 19 residues. V was pared by 4 bases and J by 2 bases, with 8 bases of the junction left unmatched.

This chain uses TRBV2 with TRBJ2-1, with 12 bases that match TRBD2. From germline, CDR1 is SNHLY and CDR2 FYNNEI. The CDR3 loop spans 14 amino acids. V lost 9 bases and J lost 5; bases outside the gene matches: 5. The CDR3 sequence: CASRWTSGNNEQFF. CDR3 DNA: TGTGCCAGTAGGTGGACTAGCGGGAACAATGAGCAGTTCTTC.

CDR3 DNA: TGTGCCAGCAGCTCCGGCCCAGGGGGCATCGAGCAGTACTTC. This translates into CASSSGPGGIEQYF. This chain connects TRBV7-3 to TRBJ2-7; TRBD1 matches at 8 bases. The CDR3 covers 14 residues. The germline CDR1 and CDR2 sequences are SGHTA and FQGTGA. V shed 4 bases and J 6 bases; nucleotides not matched to a gene: 8.

This rearrangement joins TRBV7-6 to TRBJ2-1, with D possibly being TRBD2 (6 bases). CDR3 size: 13 residues. The germline gives CDR1 SGHVS, CDR2 FNYEAQ. V gave up 1 base and J gave up 10 bases, with 11 bases separating them. The CDR3 DNA sequence: TGTGCCAGCAGCTTAGGCGCTACTAGCGAGCAGTTCTTC. Its protein is CASSLGATSEQFF.

This chain connects TRBV27 to TRBJ1-5, with a weak D call TRBD1 (5 bases). This CDR3 contains 15 residues. The V gene lost 3 bases and the J gene lost 3 bases, with 12 bases spanning the gap. CDR1 is MNHEY, CDR2 SMNVEV, per germline (reference sequence). The CDR3 spells CASSFGDRTNQPQHF. The DNA of the CDR3 is TGTGCCAGCAGTTTCGGTGACAGAACCAATCAGCCCCAGCATTTT.

The V call is TRBV12-5, the J call TRBJ2-3; D is perhaps TRBD2 (5 bases). The CDR3 spans 14 residues. V lost 0 bases, J lost 2 bases, and 6 bases lay in between. Germline V gene data show CDR1 as LGHNT and CDR2 as FRNRAP. CDR3 amino acids: CASGLVDYTDTQYF. The CDR3, as DNA: TGTGCTAGTGGTTTGGTAGACTACACAGATACGCAGTATTTT.

The chain uses TRBV30 and TRBJ2-7, with TRBD2 identical over 9 bases. Germline V gene data show CDR1 as GTSNPN and CDR2 as SVGIG (reference sequence). V was pared by 3 bases and J by 5 bases, with 8 bases of the junction left unmatched. This CDR3 contains 14 residues. CDR3 DNA sequence: TGTGCCTGGAGAATGGCGGGAGGGTCCCACGAGCAGTACTTC. Its translation is CAWRMAGGSHEQYF.

The chain carries TRBV7-2 and TRBJ2-3; D is perhaps TRBD2 (7 bases). This CDR3 is built from 18 residues. Germline CDR1 SGHTA, CDR2 FQGNSA. The V end lost 1 base, the J end lost 3 bases, and 20 bases lay between the germline ends. DNA for the CDR3: TGTGCCAGCAGCTTAGAACCGCGGGAGCCAAGGGGGACAGATACGCAGTATTTT. Its translation is CASSLEPREPRGTDTQYF.